The entry that follows covers one T cell receptor (beta chain) sequence. Its matching antigen is unknown. V lost 0 bases to trimming and J lost 3 bases, with 6 bases between them. In germline, CDR1 is SGHAT, CDR2 FQNNGV. This CDR3 is 13 amino acids long. Donors were nominally healthy when sampled, though unrecorded immune exposures were likely. The source of the sample is a study of cytomegalovirus exposure and HLA in healthy donors. As for the study in general: Some 200 million T cells yielded more than 95 million unique TCR beta sequences, as an earlier analysis found. General study points: Being productive about 87% or about 30% of the time was typical of most TCR beta V segments in an earlier analysis. Researchers had no immune exposure information except CMV serostatus available.

Both 60 Vbeta primers and 13 Jbeta primers went into the PCR. Using immunoSEQ multiplex PCR, the repertoire was profiled, and TCRdb retains in-frame clones only, with some absent. The data hold roughly 200,000 clones, with around 87% observed a single time. This chain connects TRBV11-2 to TRBJ2-7; D gene unclear. The sequenced sample was PBMCs. The receptor was derived from a man aged 30 to 45 in good health and CMV-seronegative. CDR3 region: CASSLDYGYEQYF. CDR3 nucleotide sequence: TGTGCCAGCAGCTTAGATTACGGCTACGAGCAGTACTTC. Filled out from reference TRBV11-2 and TRBJ2-7, the complete variable domain reads EAGVAQSPRYKIIEKRQSVAFWCNPISGHATLYWYQQILGQGPKLLIQFQNNGVVDDSQLPKDRFSAERLKGVDSTLKIQPAKLEDSAVYLCASSLDYGYEQYFGPGTRLTVT.